A single sample gave rise to the 26 T cell receptor beta chains below, sequenced in a study of T cell repertoires in cytomegalovirus infection. Each CDR3 protein gets one entry after TCRdb re-called the reads with MiXCR. The table lists around 740,000 distinct CDR3 sequences, about 40% of them singletons, with around 3% in the top ten. Sequencing was carried out using PBMCs. These receptors all stem from a human donor in good health (CMV status not recorded). Some clones in this sample may be carry-over from other donors' samples.

In this sample, this clonotype turned up a few times. The chain has TRBV12-3 or TRBV12-4 and TRBJ2-1; 11 nucleotides match TRBD2. This CDR3 contains 15 residues. The V gene end was trimmed by 7 bases and the J gene end by 8 bases; junction bases not matched to a gene: 10. This chain's CDR3 is CASTHGGLAGDEQFF. The CDR3 DNA reads as TGTGCCAGCACCCACGGTGGACTAGCGGGCGATGAGCAGTTCTTC.

The genes are TRBV28 and TRBJ1-2; TRBD1 agrees at 7 bases. Unmatched junction bases numbered 13, after V lost 7 bases and J lost 2 bases. CDR3 length: 16 residues. Germline V gene sequence: CDR1 MDHEN, CDR2 SYDVKM. The CDR3 coding sequence is TGTGCCAGCACCCTACGACAGGGCGCCTTCAACTATGGCTACACCTTC. Its translation is CASTLRQGAFNYGYTF.

This clonotype was counted only a few times. This chain joins TRBV28 and TRBJ2-7; D gene uncertain. V was clipped by 6 bases and J by 0 bases, with 12 bases between them. CDR1 and CDR2 from the germline V gene are MDHEN and SYDVKM. The CDR3 spans 14 residues. The CDR3, as DNA: TGTGCCAGCAGCTGGGGATCCCTCTCCTACGAGCAGTACTTC. This sequence encodes CASSWGSLSYEQYF.

A word on this clonotype: No DNA is shown, since the ends of the CDR3 on it are uncertain; the CDR3 is the one TCRdb lists. The CDR3 loop reads CASAVALGTGIQYF. The gene calls are TRBV12-3 or TRBV12-4 and TRBJ2-4. The CDR3 spans 14 residues, counting both ends.

This clonotype showed up many times. The CDR3 DNA reads as TGTGCCAGCAGCTTAGATCGGACAGGGAGTCAGCCCCAGCATTTT. Its protein is CASSLDRTGSQPQHF. The genes are TRBV7-2 and TRBJ1-5, with 8 bases identical to TRBD1. Germline CDR1 SGHTA, CDR2 FQGNSA. J was trimmed by 6 bases and V by 1 base; bases with no gene match: 5. The CDR3 has 15 residues.

This chain uses TRBV19 with TRBJ2-2; possibly TRBD1 for D (5 bases). The V end was cut by 9 bases, the J end by 2 bases, with 31 bases between. Looked up from germline, CDR1 is LNHDA and CDR2 is SQIVND (reference sequence). The CDR3 length is 20 residues. The CDR3 DNA reads TGTGCCAGCAAAATTTTGGGGAACAGGCCCACCTCATTTAACACCGGGGAGCTGTTTTTT. The encoded protein is CASKILGNRPTSFNTGELFF. The full variable domain, in which reference TRBV19 and TRBJ2-2 provide the parts outside the CDR3, is DGGITQSPKYLFRKEGQNVTLSCEQNLNHDAMYWYRQDPGQGLRLIYYSQIVNDFQKGDIAEGYSVSREKKESFPLTVTSAQKNPTAFYLCASKILGNRPTSFNTGELFFGEGSRLTVL.

The genes are TRBV3-1 and TRBJ2-7; D gene ambiguous. Germline V gives CDR1 LGHDT, CDR2 YNNKEL (reference sequence). The V end was cut by 1 base, the J end by 6 bases, with 7 bases between. The CDR3 is made up of 12 amino acids. The CDR3 DNA reads TGTGCCAGCAGCCAAGTCGAGAGCGAGCAGTACTTC. Translation: CASSQVESEQYF.

In its sample, this clonotype was seen a few times. The V gene is TRBV20-1, the J gene TRBJ2-5; 8 nucleotides align to TRBD2. V gave up 4 bases and J gave up 4 bases; unmatched junction bases: 5. The CDR3 is made up of 13 amino acids. Looked up from germline, CDR1 is DFQATT and CDR2 is SNEGSKA (reference sequence). The chain's CDR3 is CSATQRERETQYF. The CDR3 region has the DNA TGCAGTGCTACCCAGCGGGAGAGAGAGACCCAGTACTTC.

A few counts support this clonotype. J is TRBJ2-5 and V is TRBV5-1; 12 nucleotides match TRBD2. The trim removed 3 bases at V and 4 bases at J, leaving 7 bases unmatched. Germline CDR1 reads SGHRS; CDR2 reads YFSETQ. The CDR3 is made up of 16 amino acids. DNA for the CDR3: TGCGCCAGCAGCTCCTCCCTAGCGGGAGGGGGAGAGACCCAGTACTTC. It translates to CASSSSLAGGGETQYF.

This clonotype has a handful of counts. The genes are TRBV20-1 and TRBJ2-2; maybe TRBD2 (5 bases). V lost 3 bases, J lost 2 bases, and 13 bases lay in between. Looked up from germline, CDR1 is DFQATT and CDR2 is SNEGSKA (reference sequence). CDR3 length: 15 residues. For the CDR3, the DNA is TGCAGTGCTAGTAAATCTAGCTTAAACACCGGGGAGCTGTTTTTT. It codes for CSASKSSLNTGELFF.

A remark on this clonotype: One end of the junction does not line up with germline, which may come from a read error. This rearrangement joins TRBV19 to TRBJ1-2, with 8 bases that match TRBD1. The germline CDR1 and CDR2 sequences are LNHDA and SQIVND (reference sequence). CDR3 length: 13 amino acids. In DNA form, the CDR3 reads TGTGCCAGTACAGGACAGGGCGGGTATGGCTACAACTTC. This translates into CASTGQGGYGYNF.

For this clonotype: At one boundary the junction diverges from the germline segment, which might be a read error. The chain combines TRBV25-1 with TRBJ2-7; TRBD2 matches 7 bases. This CDR3 region has 13 residues. Per germline, CDR1 MGHDK and CDR2 SYGVNS. DNA of the CDR3: TGTGCCAGAAGTGAAGGGACTACCTACGAGCAGTCCTTC. Encoded protein: CARSEGTTYEQSF.

The V call is TRBV10-3, the J call TRBJ2-1; 10 bases match TRBD1. The CDR3 is made up of 14 amino acids. The junction had 4 bases not matched to a gene; V was cut back by 6 bases and J by 5 bases. Looked up from germline, CDR1 is ENHRY and CDR2 is SYGVKD. The CDR3 DNA follows: TGTGCCATCAGGGGGACAGGGGACAACAATGAGCAGTTCTTC. Translated: CAIRGTGDNNEQFF.

The chain combines TRBV20-1 with TRBJ2-7, with TRBD1 as a possible D gene (8 bases). From germline, CDR1 is DFQATT and CDR2 SNEGSKA (reference sequence). The germline V and J ends were trimmed by 6 bases and 5 bases, with 14 bases remaining between them. The CDR3 length is 12 residues. The CDR3 spells CSANRGGNEQYF. In DNA form, the CDR3 reads TGCAGTGCCAACAGGGGGGGCAACGAGCAGTACTTC.

V gene TRBV6-1 combines with J gene TRBJ1-6; TRBD1 might be the D (5 bases). V lost 4 bases, J lost 8 bases, and 15 bases lay in between. This CDR3 has 15 residues. Germline V CDR1 and CDR2: MNHNS, SASEGT. In DNA, the CDR3 is TGTGCCAGCAGTGCGACAGTTTCGAGGGATTCACCCCTCCACTTT. It specifies CASSATVSRDSPLHF.

This clonotype has more than one count but fewer than ten. This rearrangement joins TRBV29-1 to TRBJ1-5; 7 bases match TRBD1. CDR1 is SQVTM and CDR2 is ANQGSEA in the germline V gene. This CDR3 is 14 amino acids long. V trimming: 7 bases; J trimming: 4 bases; junction bases outside the gene matches: 10. In nucleotides, the CDR3 is TGCAGCGCACCACACAGGGGAGGAAATCAGCCCCAGCATTTT. The encoded protein is CSAPHRGGNQPQHF. Variable domain in full (rest from reference TRBV29-1 and TRBJ1-5): SAVISQKPSRDICQRGTSLTIQCQVDSQVTMMFWYRQQPGQSLTLIATANQGSEATYESGFVIDKFPISRPNLTFSTLTVSNMSPEDSSIYLCSAPHRGGNQPQHFGDGTRLSIL.

This clonotype was counted only a few times. The chain is built from TRBV12-3 or TRBV12-4 and TRBJ2-7, with 9 bases matching TRBD1. The CDR3 is 13 residues long. Trimming took 3 bases from V and 5 from J; bases not matched to a gene: 2. CDR3 DNA sequence: TGTGCCAGCAGTTTGCGGGACAGGGACGAGCAGTACTTC. Translated, it gives CASSLRDRDEQYF.

With respect to this clonotype: The conserved final phenylalanine or tryptophan is absent from the CDR3, which likely points to a read error. The V and J genes are TRBV20-1 and TRBJ1-4; TRBD1 matches at 8 bases. With 6 bases clipped from V and 8 bases from J, the junction kept 11 bases outside the gene matches. The CDR3 loop spans 14 amino acids. Germline V lookup: CDR1 DFQATT, CDR2 SNEGSKA (reference sequence). CDR3 in DNA: TGCAGTGCGAGACAGGGGAGGCCTTGGGAAAAACTGTTTTTG. Translating it yields CSARQGRPWEKLFL.

This clonotype has a single count. The rearrangement joins TRBV5-1 to TRBJ2-7, with 7 bases fitting TRBD1. V trimming: 3 bases; J trimming: 0 bases; junction bases outside the gene matches: 12. The CDR3 covers 17 residues. The germline V gene encodes CDR1 SGHRS and CDR2 YFSETQ. The CDR3 sequence: CASSSTRQGRSSYEQYF. CDR3 in DNA: TGCGCCAGCAGCTCCACCAGACAGGGCCGCAGCTCCTACGAGCAGTACTTC. Drawing the rest from reference TRBV5-1 and TRBJ2-7, the complete variable domain is KAGVTQTPRYLIKTRGQQVTLSCSPISGHRSVSWYQQTPGQGLQFLFEYFSETQRNKGNFPGRFSGRQFSNSRSEMNVSTLELGDSALYLCASSSTRQGRSSYEQYFGPGTRLTVT.

Ten or more counts support this clonotype. This chain uses TRBV11-2 with TRBJ2-7; perhaps TRBD1 as D (5 bases). Per germline, CDR1 SGHAT and CDR2 FQNNGV. Trimming removed 5 bases at V and 4 bases at J, with 15 bases between. The CDR3 totals 14 residues. CDR3 sequence reads: CASSQNIQGYEQYF. CDR3 nucleotide sequence: TGTGCCAGCAGCCAAAACATCCAGGGTTACGAGCAGTACTTC. The whole variable domain, remainder taken from reference TRBV11-2 and TRBJ2-7, is EAGVAQSPRYKIIEKRQSVAFWCNPISGHATLYWYQQILGQGPKLLIQFQNNGVVDDSQLPKDRFSAERLKGVDSTLKIQPAKLEDSAVYLCASSQNIQGYEQYFGPGTRLTVT.

The chain combines TRBV12-3 or TRBV12-4 with TRBJ2-1; 10 bases map to TRBD2. The J call could be wrong; TRBJ2-7 is a better fit for the DNA end. The CDR3 runs 14 residues. CDR3 bases: TGTGCCAGCAGCCGGACTAGCGGATACAATGAGCAGTACTTC. It codes for CASSRTSGYNEQYF.

The chain combines TRBV6-5 with TRBJ2-7, with D tentatively TRBD1 (6 bases). CDR1 MNHEY and CDR2 SVGAGI come from the germline V gene. V was trimmed by 10 bases and J by 0 bases, leaving 25 bases between them. This CDR3 is built from 17 residues. The CDR3 loop is CAIPDSLGFHSSYEQYF. The CDR3 bases are TGTGCCATCCCGGACAGCCTTGGTTTCCATTCCTCCTACGAGCAGTACTTC.

The chain links TRBV11-2 to TRBJ1-4, with D uncertain. The germline V and J ends were trimmed by 8 bases and 5 bases, with 12 bases remaining between them. Looked up from germline, CDR1 is SGHAT and CDR2 is FQNNGV. CDR3 length: 13 residues. CDR3 region: CASGNQINEKLFF. CDR3 coding DNA: TGTGCCAGCGGGAATCAGATAAATGAAAAACTGTTTTTT.

This sequence joins TRBV7-2 and TRBJ2-4, with D perhaps matching TRBD1 or TRBD2 (6 bases each). Per the germline V gene, CDR1 is SGHTA and CDR2 is FQGNSA. This CDR3 spans 16 amino acids. With 2 bases removed from V and 2 bases from J, the gap between germline ends came to 13 bases. CDR3 in DNA: TGTGCCAGCAGCTTAACCAGAGGGGGGACCAAAAACATTCAGTACTTC. Its translation: CASSLTRGGTKNIQYF.

This chain joins TRBV7-8 and TRBJ1-1, with D tentatively TRBD1 (6 bases). In germline, CDR1 is SGHVS, CDR2 FQNEAQ. CDR3 length equals 14 residues. V was cut by 5 bases and J by 4 bases, with 14 bases left in between. CDR3 coding DNA: TGTGCCAGCAGCCCGCAGGGGTGGATCACTGAAGCTTTCTTT. Translation gives CASSPQGWITEAFF.

This clonotype was picked up one time. The chain recombines TRBV7-3 with TRBJ1-5; the match to TRBD1 covers 7 bases. Trimming took 5 bases from V and 9 from J; bases not matched to a gene: 4. The CDR3 has 12 residues. In germline, CDR1 is SGHTA, CDR2 FQGTGA. The CDR3 reads CASSVPGGPQHF. Here the CDR3 DNA reads TGTGCCAGCAGCGTGCCAGGGGGGCCCCAGCATTTT.